The present TCR beta chain was sequenced within a study of blood T cell repertoires in COVID-19. Germline lookup yields CDR1 MNHEY and CDR2 SVGAGI. V shed 0 bases and J shed 3 bases, with 8 bases lying between them. This CDR3 spans 14 amino acids. Sequencing used immunoSEQ multiplex PCR; TCRdb keeps in-frame clones, though not all of them. The sample holds approximately 170,000 clones, under 85% seen once. What was sequenced was peripheral blood. This TCR came from a woman in her 70s with COVID-19, enrolled during active disease. This chain links TRBV6-5 with TRBJ1-2, with D tentatively TRBD1 (5 bases). CDR3 protein: CASSYSGGDYGYTF. CDR3 coding DNA: TGTGCCAGCAGTTACTCGGGGGGGGACTATGGCTACACCTTC.